The rows below give T cell receptor beta chains drawn from one sample of a study of cytomegalovirus exposure and HLA in healthy donors. Produced via immunoSEQ multiplex PCR; TCRdb's table is partial and in-frame only. Of about 180,000 clones listed, 70% to 90% were seen once; the top ten hold approximately 2%. Specimen: PBMCs. The receptor source for this set is a woman aged 30 to 39 in good health and CMV-seronegative. Each CDR3 is given with its conserved first and last residue. A D gene is named only where the DNA matches it firmly. Rows give clone size only sometimes, using once, few, many, or a class for an expanded clone.

d_call: TRBD1
j_call: TRBJ2-5
clone_size: .
v_call: TRBV27
cdr3_nt: TGTGCCAGCAGTTTGCGGACAGGGCAAGAGACCCAGTACTTC
cdr3_aa: CASSLRTGQETQYF

d_call: .
j_call: TRBJ2-2
clone_size: .
v_call: TRBV28
cdr3_nt: TGTGCCAGCAGTCTTACAGGGCACACCGGGGAGCTGTTTTTT
cdr3_aa: CASSLTGHTGELFF

d_call: .
j_call: TRBJ1-2
clone_size: .
v_call: TRBV5-1
cdr3_nt: TGCGCCAGCAGCCGTGGTCGCGGTCTCGGAGGACAGACCTATGGCTACACCTTC
cdr3_aa: CASSRGRGLGGQTYGYTF

d_call: .
j_call: TRBJ1-2
clone_size: .
v_call: TRBV6-5
cdr3_nt: TGTGCCATTCACACTAACTATGGCTACACCTTC
cdr3_aa: CAIHTNYGYTF

d_call: .
j_call: TRBJ1-1
clone_size: .
v_call: TRBV6-5
cdr3_nt: TGTGCCAGTAACCGGGATCATGAGTCTGAAGCTTTCTTT
cdr3_aa: CASNRDHESEAFF

d_call: TRBD1
j_call: TRBJ1-5
clone_size: .
v_call: TRBV19
cdr3_nt: TGTGCCAGTAGTATAGTGGCAGGGGGTCATCAGCCCCAGCATTTT
cdr3_aa: CASSIVAGGHQPQHF

d_call: .
j_call: TRBJ1-5
clone_size: .
v_call: TRBV7-2
cdr3_nt: TGTGCCAGTTGTGATAGTCTCAATCAGCCCCAGCATTTT
cdr3_aa: CASCDSLNQPQHF

d_call: TRBD2
j_call: TRBJ2-7
clone_size: .
v_call: TRBV4-2
cdr3_nt: TGTGCCAGCAGCCCGGGACTAGAGGGGTCCGAGCAGTACTTC
cdr3_aa: CASSPGLEGSEQYF

d_call: .
j_call: TRBJ2-1
clone_size: .
v_call: TRBV11-2
cdr3_nt: TGTGCCAGCAGCTTATCCGGGAGCACCTACAATGAGCAGTTCTTC
cdr3_aa: CASSLSGSTYNEQFF

d_call: .
j_call: TRBJ1-6
clone_size: .
v_call: TRBV9
cdr3_nt: TGTGCCAGCAGCGAACAGCCTCCACCTAATTCACCCCTCCACTTT
cdr3_aa: CASSEQPPPNSPLHF

d_call: .
j_call: TRBJ2-7
clone_size: .
v_call: TRBV5-1
cdr3_nt: TGCGCCAGCAGTTATACAGGGGGGGACGAGCAGTACTTC
cdr3_aa: CASSYTGGDEQYF

d_call: .
j_call: TRBJ2-1
clone_size: .
v_call: TRBV7-6
cdr3_nt: TGTGCCAGCAGCACCCGGGAGCAGGGCCATGAGCAGTTCTTC
cdr3_aa: CASSTREQGHEQFF

d_call: .
j_call: TRBJ2-1
clone_size: .
v_call: TRBV7-2
cdr3_nt: TGTGCCAGCAGCTTTAGTCTCACGAACAATGAGCAGTTCTTC
cdr3_aa: CASSFSLTNNEQFF

d_call: .
j_call: TRBJ2-2
clone_size: .
v_call: TRBV7-9
cdr3_nt: TGTTCCAGCAGCGTCGAAACGGGGTCCGGGGAGCTGTTTTTT
cdr3_aa: CSSSVETGSGELFF

d_call: TRBD1
j_call: TRBJ2-7
clone_size: .
v_call: TRBV14
cdr3_nt: TGTGCCAGCAGCCCGCGTACCGGGACAGGGTACTACGAGCAGTACTTC
cdr3_aa: CASSPRTGTGYYEQYF

d_call: .
j_call: TRBJ1-6
clone_size: once
v_call: TRBV7-2
cdr3_nt: TGTGCCAGCAGCTTAGAGGGATCTGGGAGCTCCTATAATTCACCCCTCCACTTT
cdr3_aa: CASSLEGSGSSYNSPLHF

d_call: .
j_call: TRBJ1-4
clone_size: .
v_call: TRBV28
cdr3_nt: TGTGCCAGCAGCCCCGCGGGGGGGGGTAATGAAAAACTGTTTTTT
cdr3_aa: CASSPAGGGNEKLFF

d_call: .
j_call: TRBJ1-5
clone_size: .
v_call: TRBV28
cdr3_nt: TGTGCCAGCAGAGCCTACAGGGATAGCAATCAGCCCCAGCATTTT
cdr3_aa: CASRAYRDSNQPQHF

d_call: TRBD2
j_call: TRBJ2-2
clone_size: .
v_call: TRBV2
cdr3_nt: TGTGCCAGCAGCACGACTAGCGGGGCGAACACCGGGGAGCTGTTTTTT
cdr3_aa: CASSTTSGANTGELFF

d_call: .
j_call: TRBJ2-2
clone_size: .
v_call: TRBV7-8
cdr3_nt: TGTGCCAGCAGCTTAGTGGGCGGGACGAACACCGGGGAGCTGTTTTTT
cdr3_aa: CASSLVGGTNTGELFF

d_call: TRBD1
j_call: TRBJ1-5
clone_size: .
v_call: TRBV30
cdr3_nt: TGTGCCTGGAGCGAATCCTCGACAGGGAGGACCAGTCAGCCCCAGCATTTT
cdr3_aa: CAWSESSTGRTSQPQHF

d_call: TRBD1
j_call: TRBJ2-2
clone_size: once
v_call: TRBV15
cdr3_nt: TGTGCCACCAACCAAAAATCGGGACAGGGGGCAAACACCGGGGAGCTGTTTTTT
cdr3_aa: CATNQKSGQGANTGELFF

d_call: .
j_call: TRBJ1-1
clone_size: .
v_call: TRBV7-2
cdr3_nt: TGTGCCAGCAGCTTAGGTCCCCGGGGGAACACTGAAGCTTTCTTT
cdr3_aa: CASSLGPRGNTEAFF

d_call: TRBD2
j_call: TRBJ2-5
clone_size: .
v_call: TRBV7-9
cdr3_nt: TGTTCCAGCAGCTTAGGGAGGGGCGAGACCCAGTACTTC
cdr3_aa: CSSSLGRGETQYF

d_call: .
j_call: TRBJ1-5
clone_size: .
v_call: TRBV19
cdr3_nt: TGTGCCAGTAGTATTGCGAATGGCAATCAGCCCCAGCATTTT
cdr3_aa: CASSIANGNQPQHF

d_call: TRBD2
j_call: TRBJ2-7
clone_size: .
v_call: TRBV9
cdr3_nt: TGTGCCAGCAGCGCTAACCACGGGGGGAGAAGTTCCTACGAGCAGTACTTC
cdr3_aa: CASSANHGGRSSYEQYF

d_call: TRBD2
j_call: TRBJ2-3
clone_size: .
v_call: TRBV7-2
cdr3_nt: TGTGCCAGCAGCTTAGGTAGGGGTAGGAGGGGAGGGCCAGATACGCAGTATTTT
cdr3_aa: CASSLGRGRRGGPDTQYF

d_call: .
j_call: TRBJ2-4
clone_size: .
v_call: TRBV21-1
cdr3_nt: TGTGCCAGCACGGGGACAGGGAAGAACATTCAGTACTTC
cdr3_aa: CASTGTGKNIQYF

d_call: TRBD2
j_call: TRBJ2-3
clone_size: .
v_call: TRBV6-4
cdr3_nt: TGTGCCAGCGCGAGGACTAGCGGGGGCACAGATACGCAGTATTTT
cdr3_aa: CASARTSGGTDTQYF

d_call: TRBD1
j_call: TRBJ2-3
clone_size: .
v_call: TRBV19
cdr3_nt: TGTGCCAGTAGTATGGGGGACAGGGGGCAGTATTTT
cdr3_aa: CASSMGDRGQYF

d_call: .
j_call: TRBJ2-1
clone_size: .
v_call: TRBV7-9
cdr3_nt: TGTGCCAGCAGCTGGCAACAGGGCCATGAGCAGTTCTTC
cdr3_aa: CASSWQQGHEQFF

d_call: TRBD1
j_call: TRBJ2-4
clone_size: .
v_call: TRBV15
cdr3_nt: TGTGCCACCAGCAGGCCCGGGACAGAGGGAAACATTCAGTACTTC
cdr3_aa: CATSRPGTEGNIQYF

d_call: .
j_call: TRBJ1-2
clone_size: .
v_call: TRBV2
cdr3_nt: TGTGCCAGCAGGGTTGGACAGCTACCTAACTATGGCTACACCTTC
cdr3_aa: CASRVGQLPNYGYTF

d_call: TRBD1
j_call: TRBJ2-7
clone_size: .
v_call: TRBV15
cdr3_nt: TGTGCCACCAGCGGCGACAGGGGAGCGTCCTACGAGCAGTACTTC
cdr3_aa: CATSGDRGASYEQYF

d_call: TRBD2
j_call: TRBJ2-7
clone_size: .
v_call: TRBV5-1
cdr3_nt: TGCGCCAGGGGGGGGTGGTGGGGAATCGGGAGCTACGAGCAGTACTTC
cdr3_aa: CARGGWWGIGSYEQYF

d_call: TRBD2
j_call: TRBJ2-3
clone_size: .
v_call: TRBV10-3
cdr3_nt: TGTGCCATCAGTGATTCTCTAGCGGGGGCAGATACGCAGTATTTT
cdr3_aa: CAISDSLAGADTQYF

d_call: .
j_call: TRBJ1-2
clone_size: .
v_call: TRBV7-9
cdr3_nt: TGTTCCAGCAGGGCGGACACTAAGTCTAACTATGGCTACACCTTC
cdr3_aa: CSSRADTKSNYGYTF

d_call: .
j_call: TRBJ1-1
clone_size: .
v_call: TRBV5-1
cdr3_nt: TGCGCCAGCAGCACAGCAAAGTGGGCTGAAGCTTTCTTT
cdr3_aa: CASSTAKWAEAFF

d_call: .
j_call: TRBJ2-7
clone_size: .
v_call: TRBV13
cdr3_nt: TGTGCCAGCAGCTTAGCTAGAAGAGCCTACGAGCAGTACTTC
cdr3_aa: CASSLARRAYEQYF

d_call: TRBD1
j_call: TRBJ1-2
clone_size: .
v_call: TRBV7-2
cdr3_nt: TGTGCCAGCAGCCGAGGGACAGGGGTAGGGTATGGCTACACCTTC
cdr3_aa: CASSRGTGVGYGYTF

d_call: .
j_call: TRBJ2-5
clone_size: .
v_call: TRBV30
cdr3_nt: TGTGCCTGGAGGGGGCAAGGGCTTGGGACCCAGTACTTC
cdr3_aa: CAWRGQGLGTQYF

d_call: TRBD1
j_call: TRBJ1-2
clone_size: .
v_call: TRBV4-2
cdr3_nt: TGTGCCAGCAGCCAACTTCCGGGACAGAGGAGATATGGCTACACCTTC
cdr3_aa: CASSQLPGQRRYGYTF

d_call: TRBD1
j_call: TRBJ2-7
clone_size: once
v_call: TRBV28
cdr3_nt: TGTGCCAGCAGCATAACAGGGGGGTACGGCGAGCAGTACTTC
cdr3_aa: CASSITGGYGEQYF

d_call: .
j_call: TRBJ2-7
clone_size: .
v_call: TRBV6-5
cdr3_nt: TGTGCCAGCAGCCCTCCAGGGCGTTACGAGCAGTACTTC
cdr3_aa: CASSPPGRYEQYF

d_call: TRBD2
j_call: TRBJ2-1
clone_size: few
v_call: TRBV19
cdr3_nt: TGTGCCAGTAGTATTAGGGGAGCGGGGGGTAGAGGTGAGCAGTTCTTC
cdr3_aa: CASSIRGAGGRGEQFF

d_call: TRBD1
j_call: TRBJ2-7
clone_size: .
v_call: TRBV28
cdr3_nt: TGTGCCAGCAGTGGAGGACAGGGGGCGGGGGAGCAGTACTTC
cdr3_aa: CASSGGQGAGEQYF

d_call: .
j_call: TRBJ2-3
clone_size: .
v_call: TRBV11-2
cdr3_nt: TGTGCCAGCAGCTTGGCGGTTATAGATACGCAGTATTTT
cdr3_aa: CASSLAVIDTQYF

d_call: .
j_call: TRBJ2-7
clone_size: .
v_call: TRBV9
cdr3_nt: TGTGCCAGCAGCGTAGGATCGAGGGCCTACGAGCAGTACTTC
cdr3_aa: CASSVGSRAYEQYF

d_call: .
j_call: TRBJ2-7
clone_size: .
v_call: TRBV7-9
cdr3_nt: TGTTCCAGCAGCTCCGACGCGGGGTACGAGCAGTACTTC
cdr3_aa: CSSSSDAGYEQYF

d_call: TRBD1
j_call: TRBJ1-3
clone_size: .
v_call: TRBV4-3
cdr3_nt: TGCGCCAGCAGCCAAGCCGCAGGGGGCGCGTTTGGAAACACCATATATTTT
cdr3_aa: CASSQAAGGAFGNTIYF

d_call: .
j_call: TRBJ1-4
clone_size: .
v_call: TRBV27
cdr3_nt: TGTGCCAGCAGTTTGGAACCTTACTTTACAGGGTTTAATGAAAAACTGTTTTTT
cdr3_aa: CASSLEPYFTGFNEKLFF

d_call: TRBD2
j_call: TRBJ2-1
clone_size: .
v_call: TRBV7-3
cdr3_nt: TGTGCCAGCAGCTCCACTCCCCCGTTTCGACTAGCGGGAGGGAATGAGCAGTTCTTC
cdr3_aa: CASSSTPPFRLAGGNEQFF

d_call: .
j_call: TRBJ2-3
clone_size: few
v_call: TRBV6-4
cdr3_nt: TGTGCCAGCAGCCTACAGGGTAGCACAGATACGCAGTATTTT
cdr3_aa: CASSLQGSTDTQYF

d_call: TRBD2
j_call: TRBJ2-1
clone_size: .
v_call: TRBV9
cdr3_nt: TGTGCCAGCAGCACAACTAGCGGGGATGAGCAGTTCTTC
cdr3_aa: CASSTTSGDEQFF

d_call: TRBD1
j_call: TRBJ1-5
clone_size: once
v_call: TRBV27
cdr3_nt: TGTGCCAGCAGTTTCGGGACAGGGAGAACGAGCAATCAGCCCCAGCATTTT
cdr3_aa: CASSFGTGRTSNQPQHF